The 17 T cell receptor beta chains reported below all come from one sample, sequenced in a study of blood T cell repertoires in COVID-19. The repertoire was sequenced with immunoSEQ multiplex PCR; TCRdb's copy has only in-frame clones and lacks some. The sample includes more than 200,000 clones, approximately 81% of them seen just once. Sequencing was carried out using peripheral blood. The origin of the receptors is a man in his fifties or sixties with acute or convalescent COVID-19.

The chain recombines TRBV19 with TRBJ1-1; no clear D gene. V was cut by 5 bases and J by 11 bases, with 18 bases left in between. Germline V gene lookup returns CDR1 LNHDA and CDR2 SQIVND (reference sequence). The CDR3 has 13 amino acids. The CDR3: CASSPGRTMGAFF. The CDR3 nucleotides are TGTGCCAGTAGTCCCGGTCGAACGATGGGCGCTTTCTTT.

The V gene is TRBV27, the J gene TRBJ2-1; the D gene is possibly TRBD2 (6 bases). Deletions cut 5 bases from V and 2 bases from J, with 13 bases between. CDR1 is MNHEY and CDR2 is SMNVEV in the germline V gene (reference sequence). CDR3 length equals 15 residues. This CDR3 is CASSGDSRPYNEQFF. CDR3 in DNA: TGTGCCAGCAGTGGGGACTCGCGGCCCTACAATGAGCAGTTCTTC.

This rearrangement joins TRBV5-6 to TRBJ2-7, with no clear D. The CDR3 sequence is 12 residues long. Per germline, CDR1 SGHDT and CDR2 YYEEEE. Trimming stripped 1 base from V and 3 bases from J, with 5 bases between. CDR3 region: CASSLNSYEQYF. The CDR3 nucleotides are TGTGCCAGCAGCTTGAACAGCTACGAGCAGTACTTC.

This chain's CDR3 is CASRRQGGRNEKLFF. In nucleotides, the CDR3 is TGTGCCAGCAGGCGACAGGGGGGGCGAAACGAAAAACTGTTTTTT. The chain recombines TRBV27 with TRBJ1-4, with 9 bases matching TRBD1. V dropped 6 bases and J dropped 8; count of bases not matched to a gene: 10. CDR1 MNHEY and CDR2 SMNVEV come from the germline V gene (reference sequence). The CDR3 runs to 15 residues.

The chain recombines TRBV18 with TRBJ1-4; tentatively, D is TRBD1 (6 bases). CDR3 size: 15 residues. Deletions cut 2 bases from V and 2 bases from J, with 9 bases between. Germline V gene lookup returns CDR1 KGHSH and CDR2 LQKENI. The CDR3 region is CASSPTGSTNEKLFF. The CDR3 DNA follows: TGTGCCAGCTCACCAACAGGGTCTACTAATGAAAAACTGTTTTTT.

This rearrangement joins TRBV11-2 to TRBJ2-7; 9 bases match TRBD1. The CDR3 runs 14 residues. Looked up from germline, CDR1 is SGHAT and CDR2 is FQNNGV. Germline trimming cut 5 bases from V and 6 bases from J; bases unmatched to any gene: 8. CDR3 amino acids: CASSLRDRASEQYF. The DNA of the CDR3 is TGTGCCAGCAGCCTCCGGGACAGGGCTAGCGAGCAGTACTTC.

A single count supports this clone. The J gene is TRBJ2-5, the V gene TRBV4-1; tentative D call: TRBD2 (6 bases). Germline-derived CDR1 and CDR2 are MGHRA and YSYEKL. Trimming took off 4 bases at V and 2 bases at J, with 26 bases between the two ends. The CDR3 spans 19 residues. The CDR3 protein is CASSRAVSSSGGAQETQYF. CDR3 nucleotide sequence: TGCGCCAGCAGCCGGGCCGTCTCCTCATCCGGGGGTGCTCAAGAGACCCAGTACTTC.

The gene calls are TRBV11-2 and TRBJ1-3, with a tentative D call TRBD1 (5 bases). This CDR3 spans 19 amino acids. The V and J ends lost 0 bases and 0 bases respectively, with 18 bases between them. Germline CDR1 is SGHAT and CDR2 is FQNNGV. As DNA, the CDR3 is TGTGCCAGCAGCTTAGATATTCCGGCGGCAGGGCGCTCTGGAAACACCATATATTTT. Translating gives CASSLDIPAAGRSGNTIYF.

The chain carries TRBV6-5 and TRBJ1-5, with D possibly matching TRBD1 (5 bases). Germline lookup yields CDR1 MNHEY and CDR2 SVGAGI. The CDR3 totals 14 residues. The V end was cut by 7 bases, the J end by 7 bases, with 17 bases between. The CDR3 protein is CASTPAGGSQPQHF. The CDR3 nucleotides are TGTGCCAGCACTCCCGCGGGGGGGAGCCAGCCCCAGCATTTT.

The V call is TRBV9, the J call TRBJ1-3; D uncertain. The CDR3 extends over 16 amino acids. Per germline, CDR1 SGDLS and CDR2 YYNGEE. V lost 0 bases and J lost 0, with 10 bases in between. The CDR3: CASSVATGSSGNTIYF. The CDR3 DNA reads TGTGCCAGCAGCGTAGCTACGGGGAGCTCTGGAAACACCATATATTTT.

The chain couples TRBV4-2 to TRBJ2-7, with 13 bases that match TRBD2. The trim removed 0 bases at V and 4 bases at J, leaving 18 bases unmatched. The CDR3 contains 21 residues. Germline V CDR1 and CDR2: LGHNA, YNFKEQ. The CDR3 DNA reads as TGTGCCAGCAGCCAAGATGCCTCAGGGGGCTCAGGACTAGCGGGAGCATACGAGCAGTACTTC. Amino acid sequence: CASSQDASGGSGLAGAYEQYF.

This clone has just a few counts. The chain's CDR3 is CASKAGEGEQYF. Written as DNA, the CDR3 is TGTGCCAGTAAGGCGGGGGAGGGGGAGCAGTACTTC. The genes are TRBV19 and TRBJ2-7, with TRBD2 matching over 7 bases. J was trimmed by 7 bases and V by 7 bases; bases with no gene match: 7. This CDR3 is built from 12 residues. CDR1 and CDR2 (germline): LNHDA, SQIVND (reference sequence).

The chain employs TRBV3-1 (or the pseudogene TRBV3-2) and TRBJ2-3; D possibly corresponds to TRBD2 (5 bases). The V gene lost 6 bases and the J gene lost 5 bases, with 15 bases spanning the gap. This CDR3 has 14 residues. CDR1 and CDR2 (germline): LGHDT, YNNKEL (reference sequence). In DNA, the CDR3 is TGTGCCAGCAGGCCTGCTTTTGGACTAGATACGCAGTATTTT. Protein: CASRPAFGLDTQYF.

This rearrangement joins TRBV7-2 to TRBJ2-7; the match to TRBD2 covers 10 bases. This CDR3 has 17 residues. V dropped 4 bases and J dropped 0; count of bases not matched to a gene: 9. Germline V gene sequence: CDR1 SGHTA, CDR2 FQGNSA. CDR3 region: CASSSRVAGGPSYEQYF. CDR3 nucleotide sequence: TGTGCCAGCAGCTCCCGGGTAGCGGGGGGCCCCTCCTACGAGCAGTACTTC.

This chain connects TRBV10-3 to TRBJ2-5; unclear D gene. This CDR3 region has 13 residues. Germline loops: CDR1 ENHRY, CDR2 SYGVKD. V lost 3 bases to trimming and J lost 1 base, with 6 bases between them. The chain's CDR3 is CAISENSQETQYF. In DNA, the CDR3 is TGTGCCATCAGTGAAAACAGCCAAGAGACCCAGTACTTC.

The rearrangement links TRBV18 to TRBJ1-2, with 9 bases lining up with TRBD1. CDR1 and CDR2 from the germline V gene are KGHSH and LQKENI. The CDR3 length is 16 residues. The V and J ends lost 0 bases and 3 bases, in that order; junction bases with no gene match: 5. CDR3 nucleotides: TGTGCCAGCTCACCACCGATGGGGGACAGGGACTATGGCTACACCTTC. Its protein is CASSPPMGDRDYGYTF.

This sequence joins TRBV29-1 and TRBJ2-5, with a weak D call TRBD1 (5 bases). The CDR3 runs to 16 residues. Trimming removed 0 bases at V and 0 bases at J, with 14 bases between. Germline CDR1 and CDR2: SQVTM and ANQGSEA. This CDR3 reads CSVEDLKTGHQETQYF. The CDR3 DNA follows: TGCAGCGTTGAAGATCTTAAAACAGGTCACCAAGAGACCCAGTACTTC.